These T cell receptor beta chains were read from a single sample in a study of blood T cell repertoires in COVID-19. Data came from immunoSEQ multiplex PCR; TCRdb stores just in-frame clones and leaves some out. In the table there are 230,000 or so clones, approximately 81% of which are singletons. Sequencing used PBMCs or T cells enriched from blood (not recorded which). These TCRs come from a woman aged 45-59 years who had been exposed to COVID-19. Each CDR3 is given with its conserved first and last residue. D genes are given only for firm matches. Clone size is shown for a subset of rows, as once, few, many or a class of expanded clone.

TGTGCCAGTAGTACGCAGGGTCGAAATGAGCAGTTCTTC,CASSTQGRNEQFF,TRBJ2-1,TRBV19,NA,NA,13
TGTGCCAGCAGCCTGTACTACGAGCAGTACTTC,CASSLYYEQYF,TRBJ2-7,TRBV5-5,NA,NA,11
TGTGCCAGCAGCCGAACCGGGACAGACAATGAAGCTTTCTTT,CASSRTGTDNEAFF,TRBJ1-1,TRBV5-8,TRBD1,NA,14
TGTGCCAGCAGTGAATCCGGGGGGGAAGAGACCCAGTACTTC,CASSESGGEETQYF,TRBJ2-5,TRBV2,TRBD2,NA,14
TGTGCCAGCAGCTCTCCCGCCGGGACAGATAACTATGGCTACACCTTC,CASSSPAGTDNYGYTF,TRBJ1-2,TRBV21-1,NA,NA,16
TGTGCCAGCACGAGGAGGCCCAATGAATTGAACACTGAAGCTTTCTTT,CASTRRPNELNTEAFF,TRBJ1-1,TRBV27,NA,NA,16
TGTGCCAGCAGCTTCCAGGGGCTAAACACCGGGGAGCTGTTTTTT,CASSFQGLNTGELFF,TRBJ2-2,TRBV11-2,NA,NA,15
TGTGCCAGCAGCTTGGTACTCGGGGGCACTGAAGCTTTCTTT,CASSLVLGGTEAFF,TRBJ1-1,TRBV5-5,NA,NA,14
TGTGCCGGCAGCTTAGGGAGGACCGGGGAGCTGTTTTTT,CAGSLGRTGELFF,TRBJ2-2,TRBV11-1,NA,NA,13
TGCGCCAGCAGCCAGGCGTGGGGGGCCTACGAGCAGTACTTC,CASSQAWGAYEQYF,TRBJ2-7,TRBV4-3,NA,NA,14
TGTGCTAGTGGAGGGGGAGGGCGGGTTTACAATGAGCAGTTCTTC,CASGGGGRVYNEQFF,TRBJ2-1,TRBV12-5,NA,NA,15
TGTGCCAGCAGCTCCTGGACCAGGGATTACACTGAAGCTTTCTTT,CASSSWTRDYTEAFF,TRBJ1-1,TRBV5-6,NA,NA,15
TGCGCCAGCAGTCATAAAGACAGGGTGTGTTCCGATAGCAATCAGCCCCAGCATTTT,CASSHKDRVCSDSNQPQHF,TRBJ1-5,TRBV23-1,TRBD1,once,19
TGTGCCAGCAGCTTATCACTAGCGGGGGCCGGTGAGCAGTTCTTC,CASSLSLAGAGEQFF,TRBJ2-1,TRBV7-2,TRBD2,once,15
TGCGCCAGCAGCGCAGCTCCAGGGATACAGCCCCAGCATTTT,CASSAAPGIQPQHF,TRBJ1-5,TRBV5-1,NA,NA,14
TGTGCCAGCAGTCAGGGACTAGCGGGGGTTAAGCAGTTCTTC,CASSQGLAGVKQFF,TRBJ2-1,TRBV6-5,TRBD2,few,14
TGTGCCAGTAGTTCACAGGGCGTTAATTCACCCCTCCACTTT,CASSSQGVNSPLHF,TRBJ1-6,TRBV19,NA,NA,14
TGTGCCACCCGTCAACGGGGGACTGGAAACACCATATATTTT,CATRQRGTGNTIYF,TRBJ1-3,TRBV6-5,NA,NA,14
TGTGCCAGCAGTCGGGACAGGGCAGGCGGTGAAGCTTTCTTT,CASSRDRAGGEAFF,TRBJ1-1,TRBV6-5,TRBD1,NA,14
TGTGCCAGCAGCCAAGAGAAGGGACAACTCTATGGCTACACCTTC,CASSQEKGQLYGYTF,TRBJ1-2,TRBV3-1/TRBV3-2,NA,NA,15
TGCGCCAGCAGTTCCCCGCCGGGACAGGTTACCAATCAGCCCCAGCATTTT,CASSSPPGQVTNQPQHF,TRBJ1-5,TRBV23-1,TRBD1,NA,17
TGCGCCAGCAGCCGGGACAGGGGTCCCTACGAGCAGTACTTC,CASSRDRGPYEQYF,TRBJ2-7,TRBV4-3,TRBD1,NA,14
TGTGCCAGCAGCCAAGGTCTAGGGGGCTATAATTCACCCCTCCACTTT,CASSQGLGGYNSPLHF,TRBJ1-6,TRBV3-1/TRBV3-2,NA,NA,16
TGCAGCGCTAACGCGGGGGTGAACACTGAAGCTTTCTTT,CSANAGVNTEAFF,TRBJ1-1,TRBV29-1,NA,NA,13
TGTGCCAGTAGGAGGGAACTAGCGGACACCGGGGAGCTGTTTTTT,CASRRELADTGELFF,TRBJ2-2,TRBV19,TRBD2,NA,15
TGTGCCAGCAGCTCGACCCCCGGGACTCCTAACTATGGCTACACCTTC,CASSSTPGTPNYGYTF,TRBJ1-2,TRBV7-2,NA,NA,16
TGTGCCAGCAGCCCTCTTTCTGGAAACACCATATATTTT,CASSPLSGNTIYF,TRBJ1-3,TRBV9,NA,NA,13
TGCGCCAGCAGCCCACCTGGGAGGACTAGCACAGATACGCAGTATTTT,CASSPPGRTSTDTQYF,TRBJ2-3,TRBV4-1,NA,NA,16
TGTGCCAGCAGTTACTCGGGACTAGCCACAGATACGCAGTATTTT,CASSYSGLATDTQYF,TRBJ2-3,TRBV6-2/TRBV6-3,TRBD2,NA,15
TGTGCCAGTAGTATCAAAGAGGCGGACACCGGGGAGCTGTTTTTT,CASSIKEADTGELFF,TRBJ2-2,TRBV19,NA,NA,15
TGTGCCAGCAGCTCCGACACCCAACATACAACGGCCCTTTATGGCTACACCTTC,CASSSDTQHTTALYGYTF,TRBJ1-2,TRBV27,NA,NA,18
TGTGCCAGCAGCTACCTCGGGACAGGGGAACACACCATATATTTT,CASSYLGTGEHTIYF,TRBJ1-3,TRBV7-2,TRBD1,few,15
TGCGCCAGCAGCTTCAGGGAAGGCACTGAAGCTTTCTTT,CASSFREGTEAFF,TRBJ1-1,TRBV5-1,NA,few,13